A single sample gave rise to the 25 T cell receptor beta chains below, sequenced in a study of cytomegalovirus exposure and HLA in healthy donors. PCR primers comprised 60 Vbeta and 13 Jbeta primers. Profiled with immunoSEQ multiplex PCR; TCRdb holds only in-frame clones, not every one. Here the sample spans about 94,000 clones, over 65% being singletons. Sample: PBMCs. The receptor set was obtained from a woman aged 55-70 years in good health and CMV-seronegative.

This clone was observed a few times. The gene calls are TRBV4-3 and TRBJ2-3; the D gene is possibly TRBD1 (6 bases). The V end was cut by 2 bases, the J end by 11 bases, with 14 bases between. The length of the CDR3 is 13 residues. Germline V gives CDR1 LGHNA, CDR2 YSLEER. This CDR3 reads CASSQTGLVGQYF. The CDR3 region has the DNA TGCGCCAGCAGCCAAACAGGGCTAGTCGGGCAGTATTTT.

The CDR3 loop is CASTADRGSGNTIYF. The CDR3 coding sequence is TGTGCCAGCACCGCAGACAGGGGATCAGGAAACACCATATATTTT. J is TRBJ1-3 and V is TRBV7-8, with 8 bases aligning to TRBD1. In germline, CDR1 is SGHVS, CDR2 FQNEAQ. The ends lost 7 bases at V and 4 bases at J; junction bases unmatched: 9. There are 15 residues in the CDR3.

The V gene is TRBV5-1, the J gene TRBJ2-7; TRBD2 aligns across 13 bases. The germline CDR1 and CDR2 sequences are SGHRS and YFSETQ. The CDR3 has 16 residues. V trimming: 0 bases; J trimming: 3 bases; junction bases outside the gene matches: 3. CDR3 coding DNA: TGCGCCAGCAGCTTGGGACTAGCGGGAGGAGGCTACGAGCAGTACTTC. It encodes CASSLGLAGGGYEQYF.

The genes are TRBV4-1 and TRBJ2-1; D possibly corresponds to TRBD2 (5 bases). This CDR3 has 13 amino acids. Trimming pared 3 bases from V and 8 bases from J, leaving 11 bases between. Germline V gene data show CDR1 as MGHRA and CDR2 as YSYEKL. DNA of the CDR3: TGCGCCAGCAGCCATCTCGGGGATTATGAGCAGTTCTTC. Residues: CASSHLGDYEQFF.

This chain connects TRBV6-5 to TRBJ1-1; weak D call: TRBD1 (5 bases). CDR1 and CDR2 from the germline V gene are MNHEY and SVGAGI. Trimming stripped 2 bases from V and 4 bases from J, with 14 bases between. CDR3 length equals 15 residues. The chain's CDR3 is CASSYRPVGGTEAFF. The CDR3 DNA reads TGTGCCAGCAGTTACCGTCCGGTGGGGGGCACTGAAGCTTTCTTT.

The chain has TRBV15 and TRBJ1-2; D gene ambiguous. CDR3 size: 15 residues. Germline V gives CDR1 LNHNV, CDR2 YYDKDF (reference sequence). The V end lost 0 bases, the J end lost 3 bases, and 11 bases lay between the germline ends. CDR3 region: CATSREAVRDYGYTF. CDR3 nucleotide sequence: TGTGCCACCAGCAGAGAGGCAGTTCGTGACTATGGCTACACCTTC.

This CDR3 reads CASSGDSYGYTF. As DNA, the CDR3 is TGTGCCAGCAGTGGGGACAGCTATGGCTACACCTTC. This sequence joins TRBV2 and TRBJ1-2; TRBD1 aligns across 7 bases. The CDR3 loop spans 12 amino acids. Germline V gene data show CDR1 as SNHLY and CDR2 as FYNNEI. The trim removed 4 bases at V and 4 bases at J, leaving 0 bases unmatched.

This sequence joins TRBV2 and TRBJ2-5, with a possible D match to TRBD1 (5 bases). Germline V gene data show CDR1 as SNHLY and CDR2 as FYNNEI. This CDR3 contains 12 residues. V lost 11 bases, J lost 1 base, and 11 bases lay in between. The CDR3 loop reads CAWGGLQETQYF. In DNA form, the CDR3 reads TGTGCCTGGGGCGGCCTCCAAGAGACCCAGTACTTC.

In this sample, this clone turned up a few times. This chain links TRBV9 with TRBJ2-7; 8 positions agree with TRBD2. CDR3 length: 14 residues. The junction had 3 bases not matched to a gene; V was cut back by 4 bases and J by 0 bases. The germline V gene encodes CDR1 SGDLS and CDR2 YYNGEE. The CDR3 loop reads CASSYSGTSYEQYF. The CDR3 bases are TGTGCCAGCAGCTATAGCGGGACCTCCTACGAGCAGTACTTC.

This clone appeared a few times. V gene TRBV6-5 combines with J gene TRBJ1-5, with D unclear. This CDR3 has 13 amino acids. CDR1 MNHEY and CDR2 SVGAGI come from the germline V gene. V was shortened by 6 bases and J by 6 bases, with 12 bases between the two germline ends. CDR3 nucleotides: TGTGCCAGCAGAATGAGACCTAGTCAGCCCCAGCATTTT. As protein: CASRMRPSQPQHF.

The gene calls are TRBV29-1 and TRBJ1-1; tentatively, D is TRBD1 (5 bases). This CDR3 is built from 11 residues. Germline values: CDR1 SQVTM, CDR2 ANQGSEA. The V and J ends lost 2 bases and 8 bases respectively, with 9 bases between them. The CDR3 DNA sequence: TGCAGCGTTGAACGGCGGGGCGAAGCTTTCTTT. This codes for CSVERRGEAFF. The full variable domain, in which reference TRBV29-1 and TRBJ1-1 provide the parts outside the CDR3, is SAVISQKPSRDICQRGTSLTIQCQVDSQVTMMFWYRQQPGQSLTLIATANQGSEATYESGFVIDKFPISRPNLTFSTLTVSNMSPEDSSIYLCSVERRGEAFFGQGTRLTVV.

V gene TRBV6-6 combines with J gene TRBJ1-5, with a weak D call TRBD1 (6 bases). V was shortened by 6 bases and J by 5 bases, with 14 bases between the two germline ends. This CDR3 is built from 14 residues. Germline V gene data show CDR1 as MNHNY and CDR2 as SVGAGI (reference sequence). The CDR3 DNA is TGTGCCAGCAGCAAACAGGGTCGGGATCAGCCCCAGCATTTT. Its protein is CASSKQGRDQPQHF.

The chain has TRBV15 and TRBJ2-1, with a tentative D call TRBD2 (6 bases). The germline V gene has CDR1 LNHNV and CDR2 YYDKDF (reference sequence). With 0 bases removed from V and 13 bases from J, the gap between germline ends came to 10 bases. This CDR3 has 12 amino acids. CDR3 nucleotide sequence: TGTGCCACCAGCAGAGACCCCGGGACTCAGTTCTTC. The encoded protein is CATSRDPGTQFF.

The chain joins TRBV2 to TRBJ1-2, with 8 bases identical to TRBD1. The CDR3 has 14 residues. With V trimmed by 4 bases and J by 4 bases, 5 bases remained unmatched. CDR1 is SNHLY and CDR2 is FYNNEI in the germline V gene. DNA of the CDR3: TGTGCCAGCAGTGCTGACAGGGGCCCCTATGGCTACACCTTC. Protein sequence: CASSADRGPYGYTF. Variable domain in full (rest from reference TRBV2 and TRBJ1-2): EPEVTQTPSHQVTQMGQEVILRCVPISNHLYFYWYRQILGQKVEFLVSFYNNEISEKSEIFDDQFSVERPDGSNFTLKIRSTKLEDSAMYFCASSADRGPYGYTFGSGTRLTVV.

This clone showed up just once. The sample has other DNA sequences that encode this CDR3 too. This chain uses TRBV7-9 with TRBJ1-1; 7 bases map to TRBD1. The CDR3 spans 14 residues. V lost 3 bases to trimming and J lost 1 base; unmatched junction nucleotides: 2. Germline V lookup: CDR1 SEHNR, CDR2 FQNEAQ (reference sequence). CDR3 protein: CASSLGTANTEAFF. CDR3 nucleotide sequence: TGTGCCAGCAGCTTGGGGACAGCGAACACTGAAGCTTTCTTT. Filled out from reference TRBV7-9 and TRBJ1-1, the complete variable domain reads DTGVSQNPRHKITKRGQNVTFRCDPISEHNRLYWYRQTLGQGPEFLTYFQNEAQLEKSRLLSDRFSAERPKGSFSTLEIQRTEQGDSAMYLCASSLGTANTEAFFGQGTRLTVV.

This clone has more than one count but fewer than ten. This chain uses TRBV5-8 with TRBJ2-1, with TRBD1 matching 8 bases. Losses at the gene ends were 4 bases for V and 1 base for J; bases not matched to a gene: 4. Germline CDR1 and CDR2: SGHTS and YDEGEE. The CDR3 extends over 15 amino acids. The CDR3 nucleotides are TGTGCCAGCAGCCACCGACAGGGGTCCTACAATGAGCAGTTCTTC. Protein sequence: CASSHRQGSYNEQFF.

The V call is TRBV7-2, the J call TRBJ2-2; perhaps TRBD1 as D (5 bases). The CDR3 has 14 amino acids. CDR1 is SGHTA and CDR2 is FQGNSA in the germline V gene. The ends were cut back, 1 base at V and 6 bases at J, with 9 bases in the middle. The CDR3 region has the DNA TGTGCCAGCAGCTTAGAAGGGGCCGCCGGGGAGCTGTTTTTT. It is translated as CASSLEGAAGELFF.

DNA of the CDR3: TGTGCCAGTAGGGTTAGCGGGAGGGATCACGAGCAGTACTTC. Translation gives CASRVSGRDHEQYF. The chain uses TRBV19 and TRBJ2-7, with TRBD2 matching over 11 bases. This CDR3 is 14 amino acids long. The J segment lost 5 bases and the V segment lost 6 bases, leaving 6 bases of the junction unmatched. Per germline, CDR1 LNHDA and CDR2 SQIVND (reference sequence). Full variable domain (remainder filled in from reference TRBV19 and TRBJ2-7): DGGITQSPKYLFRKEGQNVTLSCEQNLNHDAMYWYRQDPGQGLRLIYYSQIVNDFQKGDIAEGYSVSREKKESFPLTVTSAQKNPTAFYLCASRVSGRDHEQYFGPGTRLTVT.

V and J are TRBV7-2 and TRBJ2-7; the D gene is possibly TRBD1 (6 bases). V lost 4 bases and J lost 1, with 8 bases in between. This CDR3 spans 13 amino acids. CDR1 and CDR2 (germline): SGHTA, FQGNSA. CDR3 DNA sequence: TGTGCCAGCAGCTCTAGGGGGTCCTACGAGCAGTACTTC. Its protein is CASSSRGSYEQYF.

This chain connects TRBV19 to TRBJ2-1, with 7 bases fitting TRBD1. Trimming at V came to 7 bases and at J to 2 bases, leaving 11 bases not matched to a gene. CDR1 LNHDA and CDR2 SQIVND come from the germline V gene (reference sequence). This CDR3 spans 16 amino acids. Written as DNA, the CDR3 is TGTGCCAGTAACCCCTTGGGACAGACAGCCTACAATGAGCAGTTCTTC. Its protein is CASNPLGQTAYNEQFF.

This clone was seen just once. V gene TRBV27 combines with J gene TRBJ2-1; 9 bases match TRBD2. V dropped 3 bases and J dropped 8; count of bases not matched to a gene: 11. The CDR3 consists of 16 residues. Germline-derived CDR1 and CDR2 are MNHEY and SMNVEV (reference sequence). The CDR3 region is CASSLLGSGGGHEQFF. The CDR3 nucleotides are TGTGCCAGCAGTTTGCTCGGTAGCGGGGGCGGGCATGAGCAGTTCTTC.

The CDR3 protein is CSARTGLEAFF. Here the CDR3 DNA reads TGCAGCGCTAGGACGGGACTCGAAGCTTTCTTT. The genes are TRBV29-1 and TRBJ1-1, with a tentative D call TRBD1 (5 bases). The germline V and J ends were trimmed by 7 bases and 8 bases, with 14 bases remaining between them. Germline CDR1 SQVTM, CDR2 ANQGSEA. This CDR3 is 11 amino acids long.

The chain links TRBV13 to TRBJ2-2, with a weak D call TRBD1 (8 bases). The germline V gene has CDR1 PRHDT and CDR2 FYEKMQ (reference sequence). V was clipped by 6 bases and J by 5 bases, with 16 bases between them. This CDR3 has 15 amino acids. As DNA, the CDR3 is TGTGCCAGCAGGGGAGGGACAGGTCGAACCGGGGAGCTGTTTTTT. Residues: CASRGGTGRTGELFF. The whole variable domain, remainder taken from reference TRBV13 and TRBJ2-2, is AAGVIQSPRHLIKEKRETATLKCYPIPRHDTVYWYQQGPGQDPQFLISFYEKMQSDKGSIPDRFSAQQFSDYHSELNMSSLELGDSALYFCASRGGTGRTGELFFGEGSRLTVL.

The genes are TRBV9 and TRBJ2-7; D unresolved. There are 13 residues in the CDR3. The germline V and J ends were trimmed by 4 bases and 0 bases, with 8 bases remaining between them. Germline V lookup: CDR1 SGDLS, CDR2 YYNGEE. The CDR3 protein is CASSPPGSYEQYF. CDR3 DNA: TGTGCCAGCAGCCCCCCGGGCTCCTACGAGCAGTACTTC. Looking up the rest from reference TRBV9 and TRBJ2-7 gives the full variable domain: DSGVTQTPKHLITATGQRVTLRCSPRSGDLSVYWYQQSLDQGLQFLIQYYNGEERAKGNILERFSAQQFPDLHSELNLSSLELGDSALYFCASSPPGSYEQYFGPGTRLTVT.

V and J are TRBV7-9 and TRBJ1-2, with 8 bases matching TRBD1. Losses at the gene ends were 1 base for V and 4 bases for J; bases not matched to a gene: 5. This CDR3 has 15 residues. Per germline, CDR1 SEHNR and CDR2 FQNEAQ (reference sequence). The CDR3 here is CASSLGTGGGYGYTF. The CDR3 DNA reads as TGTGCCAGCAGCTTAGGAACAGGGGGAGGCTATGGCTACACCTTC. The variable domain in full, completed from reference TRBV7-9 and TRBJ1-2, reads DTGVSQNPRHKITKRGQNVTFRCDPISEHNRLYWYRQTLGQGPEFLTYFQNEAQLEKSRLLSDRFSAERPKGSFSTLEIQRTEQGDSAMYLCASSLGTGGGYGYTFGSGTRLTVV.